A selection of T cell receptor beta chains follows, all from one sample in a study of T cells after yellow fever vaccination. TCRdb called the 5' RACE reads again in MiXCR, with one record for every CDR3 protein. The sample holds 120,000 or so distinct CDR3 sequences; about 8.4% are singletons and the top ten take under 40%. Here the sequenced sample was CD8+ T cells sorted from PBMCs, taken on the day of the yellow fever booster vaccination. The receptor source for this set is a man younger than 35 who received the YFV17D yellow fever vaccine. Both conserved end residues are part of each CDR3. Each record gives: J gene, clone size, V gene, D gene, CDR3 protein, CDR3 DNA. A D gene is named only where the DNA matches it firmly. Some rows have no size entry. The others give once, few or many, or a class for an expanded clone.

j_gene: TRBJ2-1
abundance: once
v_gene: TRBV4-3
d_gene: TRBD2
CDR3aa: CASSRRWSGGPGEQFF
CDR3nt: TGCGCCAGCAGCCGAAGATGGAGCGGGGGGCCGGGTGAGCAGTTCTTC

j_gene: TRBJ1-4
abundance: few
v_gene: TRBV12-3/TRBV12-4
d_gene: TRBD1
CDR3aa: CASSKGQGYEKLFF
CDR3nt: TGTGCCAGCAGTAAGGGACAGGGGTATGAAAAACTGTTTTTT

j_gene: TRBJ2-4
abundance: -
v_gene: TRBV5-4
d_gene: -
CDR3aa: CASSFGRNIQYF
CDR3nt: TGTGCCAGCAGCTTTGGTAGAAACATTCAGTACTTC

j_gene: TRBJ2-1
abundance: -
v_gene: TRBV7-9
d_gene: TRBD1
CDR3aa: CASSPRTGVRNEQFF
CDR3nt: TGTGCCAGCAGCCCCCGGACAGGGGTGCGCAATGAGCAGTTCTTC

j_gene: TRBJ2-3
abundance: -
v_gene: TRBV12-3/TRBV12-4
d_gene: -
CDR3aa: CASSLALENTQYF
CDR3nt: TGTGCCAGCAGTTTAGCGCTCGAGAATACGCAGTATTTT

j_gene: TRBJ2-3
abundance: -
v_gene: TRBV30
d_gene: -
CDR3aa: CAWSADTQYF
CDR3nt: TGTGCCTGGAGTGCAGATACGCAGTATTTT

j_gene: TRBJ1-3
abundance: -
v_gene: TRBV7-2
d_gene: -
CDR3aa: CASSLTGAGNTIYF
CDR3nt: TGTGCCAGCAGCTTGACGGGGGCTGGAAACACCATATATTTT

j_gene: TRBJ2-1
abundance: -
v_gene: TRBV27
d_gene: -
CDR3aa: CASSLGSSGLGEQFF
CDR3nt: TGTGCCAGCAGTCTCGGGAGCTCTGGGCTCGGGGAGCAGTTCTTC

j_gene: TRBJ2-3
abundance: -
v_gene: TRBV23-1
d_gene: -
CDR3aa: CASSQKVNCSIVGGEYHLDTQYF
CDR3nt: TGCGCCAGCAGTCAAAAAGTTAATTGTTCGATAGTGGGGGGAGAATACCATCTGGATACGCAGTATTTT

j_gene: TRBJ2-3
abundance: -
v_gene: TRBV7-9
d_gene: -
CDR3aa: CASSLEGTGYSDTQYF
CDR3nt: TGTGCCAGCAGCTTAGAAGGGACCGGGTATTCAGATACGCAGTATTTT

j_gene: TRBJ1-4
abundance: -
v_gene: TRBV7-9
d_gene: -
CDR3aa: CASSSPYATNEKLFF
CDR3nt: TGTGCCAGCAGCTCCCCATATGCAACTAATGAAAAACTGTTTTTT

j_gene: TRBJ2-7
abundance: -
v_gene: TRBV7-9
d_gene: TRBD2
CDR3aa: CASSASGVPYEQYF
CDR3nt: TGTGCCAGCAGCGCTAGCGGGGTGCCCTACGAGCAGTACTTC

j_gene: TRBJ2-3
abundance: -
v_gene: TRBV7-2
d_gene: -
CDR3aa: CASSRFGVPTDTQYF
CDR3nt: TGTGCCAGCAGCCGCTTCGGGGTGCCCACAGATACGCAGTATTTT

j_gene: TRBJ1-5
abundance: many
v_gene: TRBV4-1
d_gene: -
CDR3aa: CASSQKAVQQPQHF
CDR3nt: TGCGCCAGCAGCCAGAAGGCAGTCCAACAGCCCCAGCATTTT

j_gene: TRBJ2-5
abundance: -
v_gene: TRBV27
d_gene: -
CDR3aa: CASSRQGKRYRGGPRETQYF
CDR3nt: TGTGCCAGCAGTCGACAGGGGAAGAGGTATCGGGGGGGGCCGCGGGAGACCCAGTACTTC

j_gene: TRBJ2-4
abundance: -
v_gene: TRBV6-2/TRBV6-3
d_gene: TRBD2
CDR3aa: CASSYSQRGVAKNIQYF
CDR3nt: TGTGCCAGCAGTTACTCCCAGCGGGGGGTTGCCAAAAACATTCAGTACTTC